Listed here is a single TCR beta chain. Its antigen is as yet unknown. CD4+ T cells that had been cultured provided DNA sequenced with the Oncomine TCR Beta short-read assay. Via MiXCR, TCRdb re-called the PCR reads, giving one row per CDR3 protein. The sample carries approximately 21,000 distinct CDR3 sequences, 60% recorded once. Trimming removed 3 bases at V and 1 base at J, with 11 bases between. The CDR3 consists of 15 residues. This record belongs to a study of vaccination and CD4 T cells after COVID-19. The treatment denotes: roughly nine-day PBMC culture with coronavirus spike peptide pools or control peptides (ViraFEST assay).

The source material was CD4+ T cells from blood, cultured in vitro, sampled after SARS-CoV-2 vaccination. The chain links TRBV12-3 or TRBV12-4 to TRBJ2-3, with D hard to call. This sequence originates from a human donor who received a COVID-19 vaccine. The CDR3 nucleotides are TGTGCCAGCAGTTTCGGGTCATGGGGCACAGATACGCAGTATTTT. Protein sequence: CASSFGSWGTDTQYF.